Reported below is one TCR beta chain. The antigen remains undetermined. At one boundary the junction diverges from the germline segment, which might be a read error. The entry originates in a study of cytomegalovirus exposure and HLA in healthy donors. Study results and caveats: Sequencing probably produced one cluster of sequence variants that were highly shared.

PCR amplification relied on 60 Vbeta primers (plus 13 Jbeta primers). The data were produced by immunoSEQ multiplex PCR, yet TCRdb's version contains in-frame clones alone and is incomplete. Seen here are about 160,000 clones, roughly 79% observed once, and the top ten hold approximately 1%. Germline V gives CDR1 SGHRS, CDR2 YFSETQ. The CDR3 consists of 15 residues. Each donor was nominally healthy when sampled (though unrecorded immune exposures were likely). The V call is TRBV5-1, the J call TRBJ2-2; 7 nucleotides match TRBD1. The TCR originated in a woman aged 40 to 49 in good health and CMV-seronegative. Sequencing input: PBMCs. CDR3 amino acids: CTSSYRQGDTGELFF. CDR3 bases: TGCACCAGCAGTTACAGACAGGGTGACACCGGGGAGCTGTTTTTT.